The 11 T cell receptor beta chains below come from one sample, sequenced in a study of CD8 T cells in ankylosing spondylitis. Study-wide findings and caveats: It appeared that ankylosing spondylitis blood was characterized by a TCR beta motif of under ten highly homologous variants.

These receptors have no identified antigens. TCRdb re-called the 5' RACE reads with MiXCR, one entry per CDR3 protein. The data show about 540,000 distinct CDR3 sequences, with more than 9.5% seen just once and over 6.5% held by the top ten. The sequencing sample was made of blood, either unsorted or a sorted T cell fraction (not recorded which). The receptors originated from a male donor with ankylosing spondylitis.

This chain links TRBV20-1 with TRBJ1-1; TRBD1 might be the D (5 bases). With 5 bases removed from V and 3 bases from J, the gap between germline ends came to 19 bases. CDR3 length equals 15 residues. Per germline, CDR1 DFQATT and CDR2 SNEGSKA (reference sequence). The CDR3 coding sequence is TGCAGTGCTTCGACAGTTCGGGGTGGGGACACTGAAGCTTTCTTT. The encoded protein is CSASTVRGGDTEAFF.

This clonotype was picked up many times. This rearrangement joins TRBV20-1 to TRBJ2-2; D remains ambiguous. CDR1 and CDR2 from the germline V gene are DFQATT and SNEGSKA (reference sequence). V shed 5 bases and J shed 1 base, with 11 bases lying between them. The CDR3 is 14 amino acids. The CDR3 DNA sequence: TGCAGTGCTTATCGTCCGGGGAACACCGGGGAGCTGTTTTTT. Amino acids: CSAYRPGNTGELFF.

Many counts were recorded for this clonotype. A junction boundary mismatches the germline segment, possibly from a read error. The rearrangement links TRBV12-3 or TRBV12-4 to TRBJ2-7; no firm D call. The CDR3 spans 13 residues. The CDR3 bases are TGTGCCAGCAGTTTAATGGACCGGTACGGGCAGTACTTC. This sequence encodes CASSLMDRYGQYF.

This clonotype showed up just a few times. The rearrangement links TRBV6-1 to TRBJ1-5; no reliable D call. Germline V gives CDR1 MNHNS, CDR2 SASEGT. This CDR3 is built from 13 residues. Trimming removed 3 bases from V and 0 bases from J, with 3 bases in between. The CDR3 reads CASSDGSNQPQHF. The CDR3 DNA is TGTGCCAGCAGTGACGGTAGCAATCAGCCCCAGCATTTT.

This clonotype was seen more than once but under ten times. This sequence joins TRBV29-1 and TRBJ1-1; D remains ambiguous. Germline-derived CDR1 and CDR2 are SQVTM and ANQGSEA. The CDR3 consists of 13 residues. Trimming took 4 bases from V and 4 from J, leaving 13 bases between them. The CDR3 loop is CSVVSSVGTEAFF. Here the CDR3 DNA reads TGCAGCGTTGTGAGCTCCGTGGGCACTGAAGCTTTCTTT.

This chain joins TRBV16 and TRBJ2-5; a weak D match, TRBD2 (5 bases). This CDR3 region has 14 residues. Germline V gene sequence: CDR1 KGHSY, CDR2 FQNENV. V lost 0 bases and J 4 bases, leaving 9 bases between the germline ends. CDR3 protein: CASSQSTGRETQYF. The CDR3 DNA reads TGTGCCAGCAGCCAATCCACGGGGAGAGAGACCCAGTACTTC.

This clonotype was seen repeatedly, ten times or more. The chain uses TRBV29-1 and TRBJ2-7, with D maybe TRBD1 (6 bases). The CDR3 is 14 residues long. Germline loops: CDR1 SQVTM, CDR2 ANQGSEA. V gave up 3 bases and J gave up 0 bases, with 12 bases separating them. DNA for the CDR3: TGCAGCGTTGAGGGGGCAGGTGACTCCTACGAGCAGTACTTC. Its translation is CSVEGAGDSYEQYF.

The V gene is TRBV4-1, the J gene TRBJ2-3, with unresolved D. The CDR3 covers 13 residues. Germline CDR1 MGHRA, CDR2 YSYEKL. Trimming pared 3 bases from V and 6 bases from J, leaving 10 bases between. CDR3 sequence reads: CASSQPPLDTQYF. The CDR3 bases are TGCGCCAGCAGCCAGCCACCGTTGGATACGCAGTATTTT.

Only a few counts were recorded for this clonotype. The chain links TRBV5-4 to TRBJ2-7; 9 nucleotides match TRBD1. From germline, CDR1 is SGHNT and CDR2 YYREEE (reference sequence). The CDR3 runs to 15 residues. With V trimmed by 2 bases and J by 5 bases, 8 bases remained unmatched. CDR3 sequence reads: CASSLMGTGFHEQYV. In DNA form, the CDR3 reads TGTGCCAGCAGCTTAATGGGGACAGGGTTCCACGAGCAGTACGTC.

This clonotype appeared a few times. This chain connects TRBV11-1 to TRBJ1-2, with 7 positions matching TRBD1. The germline V gene has CDR1 SGHAT and CDR2 FQDESV (reference sequence). The CDR3 totals 16 residues. Trimming took 4 bases from V and 7 from J; bases not matched to a gene: 15. The CDR3 sequence is CASSSGPRGGGTGYTF. The CDR3 DNA reads as TGTGCCAGCAGCTCAGGACCCCGTGGAGGGGGCACTGGCTACACCTTC.

This clonotype was seen many times. The rearrangement joins TRBV11-2 to TRBJ1-1, with D hard to call. Trimming pared 3 bases from V and 0 bases from J, leaving 8 bases between. Germline CDR1 and CDR2: SGHAT and FQNNGV. The CDR3 runs to 14 residues. CDR3 DNA sequence: TGTGCCAGCAGCTTTGGTATTCTGAACACTGAAGCTTTCTTT. It yields the protein CASSFGILNTEAFF.